The rows below give T cell receptor beta chains drawn from one sample of a study of T cell changes during pregnancy in multiple sclerosis. TCRdb keeps only in-frame clones here, not all; method: immunoSEQ multiplex PCR. The profile shows tens of thousands of clones, 91% of them singletons. The sequences come from CD8+ T cells from peripheral blood mononuclear cells, collected in the second trimester of pregnancy. Every receptor here comes from a female donor with multiple sclerosis, enrolled in a pregnancy study. The CDR3 runs from the conserved cysteine through the conserved F or W. The D gene is left open where the match is weak. Size is stated for part of the rows, as once, few or many counts, or as a class when the clone is expanded.

TRBV30	.	TRBJ1-1	.	TGTGCCCTGTTTTCGTCTGAAGCTTTCTTT	CALFSSEAFF
TRBV30	.	TRBJ2-7	TRBD2	TGTGCCTGGGAGGGACTAGCGGACAGCTCCTACGAGCAGTACTTC	CAWEGLADSSYEQYF
TRBV6-5	.	TRBJ1-1	.	TGTGCCAGCAGACTCCGGACAGTTGAAGCTTTCTTT	CASRLRTVEAFF
TRBV9	.	TRBJ2-2	.	TGTGCCAGCAGCCTGAACACCGGGGAGCTGTTTTTT	CASSLNTGELFF
TRBV7-2	.	TRBJ1-1	.	TGTGCCAGCAGCTTACAGGGGAGCACTGAAGCTTTCTTT	CASSLQGSTEAFF
TRBV27	.	TRBJ1-2	.	TGTGCCGCTAGGGGGACCAACTATGGCTACACCTTC	CAARGTNYGYTF
TRBV6-6	.	TRBJ2-2	.	TGTGCCAGCAGGGTGGGGGCCGAGGTCCCCGGGGAGCTGTTTTTT	CASRVGAEVPGELFF
TRBV7-8	.	TRBJ1-3	.	TGTGCCAGCAGCTTAGCGTCGGGAGCTTACTCTGGAAACACCATATATTTT	CASSLASGAYSGNTIYF
TRBV27	.	TRBJ2-1	.	TGTGCCAGCAGTCCCGGAGGGGGCTTCAACAATGAGCAGTTCTTC	CASSPGGGFNNEQFF
TRBV4-3	.	TRBJ2-7	TRBD1	TGCGCCAGCAGCCAAGATTTGGACAGGACCTACGAGCAGTACTTC	CASSQDLDRTYEQYF
TRBV13	.	TRBJ2-7	TRBD1	TGTGCCAGCAGCTTAGGCAGGGACAGCTCCTACGAGCAGTACTTC	CASSLGRDSSYEQYF
TRBV19	.	TRBJ2-5	.	TGTGCCAGTAGTATAGTAAGGGGTAAGACCCAGTACTTC	CASSIVRGKTQYF
TRBV4-3	.	TRBJ1-3	.	TGCGCCAGCAGCCAATGGAGTGATTCTGGAAACACCATATATTTT	CASSQWSDSGNTIYF
TRBV7-9	once	TRBJ1-3	.	TGTGCCAGCAGCTTAGGGGGGGCTGGAAACACCATATATTTT	CASSLGGAGNTIYF
TRBV11-3	.	TRBJ2-5	TRBD2	TGTGCCAGCAGCCCGAGACTAGCGGGGAAAGAGACCCAGTACTTC	CASSPRLAGKETQYF
TRBV5-1	.	TRBJ1-2	TRBD1	TGCGCCAGCAGCTTAATGGGACAGGGCTATGGCTACACCTTC	CASSLMGQGYGYTF
TRBV2	.	TRBJ2-3	TRBD1	TGTGCCAGCAGTGAAGAAGGGGACAGATTAGATACGCAGTATTTT	CASSEEGDRLDTQYF
TRBV5-1	.	TRBJ2-7	.	TGCGCCAGCAGCAAGACAGTCACCCGGAGCTCCTACGAGCAGTACTTC	CASSKTVTRSSYEQYF
TRBV11-2	.	TRBJ2-3	.	TGTGCCAGCAGCCTCAGTCTCACAGATACGCAGTATTTT	CASSLSLTDTQYF
TRBV7-9	once	TRBJ2-2	.	TGTGCCAGCAGCCCAGGGCGCGCCGGGGAGCTGTTTTTT	CASSPGRAGELFF
TRBV5-1	.	TRBJ2-5	TRBD1	TGCGCCAGCAGCTGGCCGGGGACAGACCTCCTCCAAGAGACCCAGTACTTC	CASSWPGTDLLQETQYF
TRBV7-9	.	TRBJ2-1	.	TGTGCCAGCAGCTTGACCAGGGGGGTCAATGAGCAGTTCTTC	CASSLTRGVNEQFF
TRBV7-8	.	TRBJ2-3	TRBD2	TGTGCCAGCAGGCATAGCGGGAGTGGGATCACAGATACGCAGTATTTT	CASRHSGSGITDTQYF
TRBV6-5	.	TRBJ2-7	.	TGTGCCAGCTCCTCACCGCGCAGGAATTCCTACGAGCAGTACTTC	CASSSPRRNSYEQYF
TRBV6-1	.	TRBJ1-2	.	TGTGCCAGCAGTGGGGGGGGTGGGGTAACCTATGGCTACACCTTC	CASSGGGGVTYGYTF
TRBV7-9	.	TRBJ2-7	.	TGTGCCAGCAGCTCCCGGAGGACAGTCCGTACCACCTACGAGCAGTACTTC	CASSSRRTVRTTYEQYF
TRBV29-1	.	TRBJ1-1	TRBD1	TGCAGCGTTGAGATGACAGGGGCGAACACTGAAGCTTTCTTT	CSVEMTGANTEAFF
TRBV7-9	.	TRBJ2-7	TRBD2	TGTGCCAGCAGCCACACTAGCGGGATAAGCGAGCAGTACTTC	CASSHTSGISEQYF
TRBV6-4	few	TRBJ2-2	TRBD2	TGTGCCAGCAGCCCCGGACTAGCGGACACCGGGGAGCTGTTTTTT	CASSPGLADTGELFF
TRBV11-2	.	TRBJ2-3	.	TGTGCCAGCAGCTCTCCGCTACAGGGAATAGGAGATACGCAGTATTTT	CASSSPLQGIGDTQYF
TRBV27	few	TRBJ1-2	.	TGTGCCAGCAGTTTCGCAGTTGGAGATTATGGCTACACCTTC	CASSFAVGDYGYTF
TRBV2	.	TRBJ1-5	TRBD1	TGTGCCAGCAGCGACCCAGGACAGGGGGTGGAACAGCCCCAGCATTTT	CASSDPGQGVEQPQHF
TRBV21-1	.	TRBJ2-5	.	TGTGCCAGCAGCAAAGACCAGGGGGCGGTTGAGACCCAGTACTTC	CASSKDQGAVETQYF
TRBV12-2	.	TRBJ1-5	.	TGTGCAAGTCGCGAATGGGTGGGGCAGGGAGGAATCAAGCCCCAGCATTTT	CASREWVGQGGIKPQHF
TRBV7-7	.	TRBJ2-2	TRBD1	TGTGCCAGCAGCTTAGCGAGAACAGGGGGCGCGGGCACCGGGGAGCTGTTTTTT	CASSLARTGGAGTGELFF